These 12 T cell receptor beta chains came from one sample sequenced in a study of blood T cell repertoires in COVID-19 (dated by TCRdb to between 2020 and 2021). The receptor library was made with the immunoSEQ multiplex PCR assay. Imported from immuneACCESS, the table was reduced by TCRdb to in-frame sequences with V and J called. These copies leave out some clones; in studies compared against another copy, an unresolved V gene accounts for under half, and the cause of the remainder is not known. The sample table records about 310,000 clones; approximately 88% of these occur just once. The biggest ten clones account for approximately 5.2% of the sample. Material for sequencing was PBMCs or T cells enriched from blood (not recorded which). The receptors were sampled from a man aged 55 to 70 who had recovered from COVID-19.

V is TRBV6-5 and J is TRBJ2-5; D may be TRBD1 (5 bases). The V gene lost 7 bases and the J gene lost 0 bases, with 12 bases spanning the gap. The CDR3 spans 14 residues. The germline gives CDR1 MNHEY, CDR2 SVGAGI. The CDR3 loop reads CASNYRRYQETQYF. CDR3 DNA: TGTGCCAGCAACTACAGGCGTTACCAAGAGACCCAGTACTTC.

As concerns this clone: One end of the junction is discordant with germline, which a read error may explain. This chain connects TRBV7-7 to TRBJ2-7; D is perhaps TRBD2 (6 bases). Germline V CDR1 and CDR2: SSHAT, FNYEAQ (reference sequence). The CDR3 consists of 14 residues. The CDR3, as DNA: TGTGCTAGCAGCTCTCGTTATGGGGGGTACGAGCAGTACTTC. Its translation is CASSSRYGGYEQYF.

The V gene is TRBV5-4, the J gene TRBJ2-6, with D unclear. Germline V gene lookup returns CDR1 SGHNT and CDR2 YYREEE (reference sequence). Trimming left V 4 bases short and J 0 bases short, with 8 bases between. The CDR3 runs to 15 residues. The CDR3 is CASSTRSSGANVLTF. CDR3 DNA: TGTGCCAGCAGCACACGGAGCTCTGGGGCCAACGTCCTGACTTTC.

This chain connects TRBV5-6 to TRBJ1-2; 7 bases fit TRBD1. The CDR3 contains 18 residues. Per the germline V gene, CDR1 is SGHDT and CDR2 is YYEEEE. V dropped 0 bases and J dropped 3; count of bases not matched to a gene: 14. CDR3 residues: CASSLDPTGPRSYYGYTF. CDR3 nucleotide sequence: TGTGCCAGCAGCTTGGATCCGACAGGGCCCCGGAGCTACTATGGCTACACCTTC.

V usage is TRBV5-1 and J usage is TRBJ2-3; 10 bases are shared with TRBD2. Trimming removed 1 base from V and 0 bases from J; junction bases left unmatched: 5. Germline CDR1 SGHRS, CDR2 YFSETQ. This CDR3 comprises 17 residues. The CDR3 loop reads CASSLFTSGISTDTQYF. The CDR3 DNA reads TGCGCCAGCAGCTTGTTTACTAGCGGGATTAGCACAGATACGCAGTATTTT.

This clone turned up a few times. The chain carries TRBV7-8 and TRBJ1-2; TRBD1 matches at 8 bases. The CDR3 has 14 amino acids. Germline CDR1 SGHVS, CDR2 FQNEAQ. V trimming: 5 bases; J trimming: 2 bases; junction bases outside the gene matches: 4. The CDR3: CASSPGQGNYGYTF. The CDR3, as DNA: TGTGCCAGCAGCCCAGGACAGGGAAACTATGGCTACACCTTC.

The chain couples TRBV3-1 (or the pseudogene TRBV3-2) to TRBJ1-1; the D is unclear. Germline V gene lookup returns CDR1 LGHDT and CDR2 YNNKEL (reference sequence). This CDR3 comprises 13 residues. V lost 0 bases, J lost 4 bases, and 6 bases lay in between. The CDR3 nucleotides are TGTGCCAGCAGCCAAGATGAGGTCACTGAAGCTTTCTTT. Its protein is CASSQDEVTEAFF.

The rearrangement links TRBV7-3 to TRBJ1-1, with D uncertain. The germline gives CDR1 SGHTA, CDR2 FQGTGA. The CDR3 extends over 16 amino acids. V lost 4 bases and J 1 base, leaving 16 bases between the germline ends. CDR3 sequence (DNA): TGTGCCAGCAGCTCCCTCCCCATGGGGAGGAACACTGAAGCTTTCTTT. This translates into CASSSLPMGRNTEAFF.

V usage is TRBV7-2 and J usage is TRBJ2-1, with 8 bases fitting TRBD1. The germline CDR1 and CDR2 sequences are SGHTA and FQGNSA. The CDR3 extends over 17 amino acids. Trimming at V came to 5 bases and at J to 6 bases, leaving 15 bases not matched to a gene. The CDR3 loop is CASSPQPAGGPSNEQFF. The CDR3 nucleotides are TGTGCCAGCAGCCCGCAACCAGCAGGGGGCCCGAGCAATGAGCAGTTCTTC. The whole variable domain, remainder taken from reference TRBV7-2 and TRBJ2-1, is GAGVSQSPSNKVTEKGKDVELRCDPISGHTALYWYRQSLGQGLEFLIYFQGNSAPDKSGLPSDRFSAERTGGSVSTLTIQRTQQEDSAVYLCASSPQPAGGPSNEQFFGPGTRLTVL.

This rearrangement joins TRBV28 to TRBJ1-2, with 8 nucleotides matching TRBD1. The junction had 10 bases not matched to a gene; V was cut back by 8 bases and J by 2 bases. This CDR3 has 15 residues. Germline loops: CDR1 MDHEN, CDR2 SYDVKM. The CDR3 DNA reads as TGTGCCAGCGCGAACCTCCGGGACAGGAACTATGGCTACACCTTC. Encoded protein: CASANLRDRNYGYTF.

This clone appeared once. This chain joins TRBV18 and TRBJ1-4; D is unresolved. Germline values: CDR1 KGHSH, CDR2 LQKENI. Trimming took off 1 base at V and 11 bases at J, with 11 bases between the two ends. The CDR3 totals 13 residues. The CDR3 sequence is CASSPRHEEKLFF. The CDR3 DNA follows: TGTGCCAGCTCACCACGCCATGAGGAGAAACTGTTTTTT.

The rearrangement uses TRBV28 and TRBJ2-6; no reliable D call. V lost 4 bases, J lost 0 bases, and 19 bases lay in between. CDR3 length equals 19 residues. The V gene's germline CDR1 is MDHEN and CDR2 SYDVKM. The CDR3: CASSSSRMSVHSGANVLTF. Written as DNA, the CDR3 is TGTGCCAGCAGTTCATCCCGAATGTCGGTTCACTCTGGGGCCAACGTCCTGACTTTC.